This entry describes one TCR beta chain. Its antigen remains unidentified. The entry originates in a study of cytomegalovirus exposure and HLA in healthy donors. General study points: A later analysis linked a missense variant in DCLRE1C to the trimming of TCR beta V and J genes. A later analysis appeared to link common viral pathogens to several of the most significant clusters. It was likely that a cluster of highly shared sequence variants was a sequencing artifact.

Losses at the gene ends were 4 bases for V and 7 bases for J; bases not matched to a gene: 9. The CDR3 has 15 amino acids. Germline V gene lookup returns CDR1 LNHDA and CDR2 SQIVND (reference sequence). PCR was performed using 60 Vbeta and 13 Jbeta primers. Original methodology: Later reanalysis found 75 million to 95 million unique TCR beta chains, around 11 million of them shared. This table comes from immunoSEQ multiplex PCR, and its TCRdb copy is limited to in-frame clones, with some not included. The V and J calls and clone size were taken over from that table, and D and trimming were inferred from the DNA. The sample lists approximately 190,000 clones, around 84% occurring once.

This TCR came from a woman aged 50 to 60 in good health and CMV-seropositive. Sample: PBMCs. The chain links TRBV19 to TRBJ1-5, with 8 positions matching TRBD1. The CDR3: CASSTVAGGQQPQHF. Written as DNA, the CDR3 is TGTGCCAGTAGTACAGTCGCAGGGGGCCAACAGCCCCAGCATTTT.